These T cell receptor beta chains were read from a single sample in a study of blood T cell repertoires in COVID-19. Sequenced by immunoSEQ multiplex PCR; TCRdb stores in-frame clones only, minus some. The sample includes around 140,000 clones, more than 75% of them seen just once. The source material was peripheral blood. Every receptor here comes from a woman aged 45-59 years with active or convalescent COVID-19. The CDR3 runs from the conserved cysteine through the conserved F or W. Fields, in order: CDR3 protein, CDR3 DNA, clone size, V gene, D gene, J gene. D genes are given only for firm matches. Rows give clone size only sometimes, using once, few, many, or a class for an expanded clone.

CASGSAGGSPLHF,TGTGCCAGCGGATCCGCCGGAGGGTCACCCCTCCACTTT,few,TRBV6-5,NA,TRBJ1-6
CASSLEGGNTEAFF,TGCGCCAGCAGCTTGGAAGGAGGGAACACTGAAGCTTTCTTT,NA,TRBV5-1,NA,TRBJ1-1
CARSWTSDTDTQYF,TGTGCCAGATCCTGGACTAGCGACACAGATACGCAGTATTTT,NA,TRBV30,TRBD2,TRBJ2-3
CASSVAGEVGEQYF,TGTGCCAGCAGCGTGGCCGGGGAGGTTGGCGAGCAGTACTTC,NA,TRBV9,NA,TRBJ2-7
CASSLAAANYGYTF,TGTGCCAGCAGCTTAGCTGCAGCTAACTATGGCTACACCTTC,few,TRBV7-2,NA,TRBJ1-2
CASSLRLASDTQYF,TGTGCCAGCAGCTTGAGGCTAGCTTCAGATACGCAGTATTTT,NA,TRBV5-6,NA,TRBJ2-3
CASMPRAGGGSGSYEQYF,TGTGCCAGCATGCCGCGGGCGGGGGGGGGTTCGGGTTCCTACGAGCAGTACTTC,NA,TRBV27,TRBD2,TRBJ2-7
CASSGSGGQAGELFF,TGTGCCAGCAGCGGTAGCGGGGGGCAGGCCGGGGAGCTGTTTTTT,once,TRBV9,TRBD2,TRBJ2-2
CASRTAGTGSVVAFF,TGTGCCAGCAGGACCGCCGGGACAGGGAGTGTGGTAGCTTTCTTT,NA,TRBV28,TRBD1,TRBJ1-1
CASSLNRMAGSGYGYTF,TGCGCCAGCAGCTTGAATCGTATGGCGGGGAGCGGCTATGGCTACACCTTC,NA,TRBV5-1,NA,TRBJ1-2
CSDKPTGQIRSRNQPQHF,TGCAGCGACAAACCGACGGGACAGATCAGAAGTCGCAATCAGCCCCAGCATTTT,NA,TRBV29-1,TRBD1,TRBJ1-5
CASSSGTGVEQYF,TGCGCCAGCAGCTCCGGGACAGGGGTCGAGCAGTACTTC,many,TRBV5-1,TRBD1,TRBJ2-7
CASSLLTGNTEAFF,TGTGCCAGCAGCCTTTTGACAGGGAACACTGAAGCTTTCTTT,NA,TRBV6-5,NA,TRBJ1-1
CASSETGSGNTIYF,TGTGCCAGCAGCGAGACAGGGTCTGGAAACACCATATATTTT,NA,TRBV9,TRBD1,TRBJ1-3
CASSQDAGTSGGSWETQYF,TGCGCCAGCAGCCAAGATGCGGGGACTAGCGGGGGGTCATGGGAGACCCAGTACTTC,NA,TRBV4-1,TRBD2,TRBJ2-5
CASSPSGSSYNEQFF,TGTGCCAGCTCACCTAGCGGGAGCTCCTACAATGAGCAGTTCTTC,NA,TRBV18,TRBD2,TRBJ2-1
CASSPFPGGITEAFF,TGTGCCAGCTCACCATTTCCAGGGGGTATCACTGAAGCTTTCTTT,NA,TRBV18,TRBD1,TRBJ1-1
CASSRQGIADEKLFF,TGTGCCAGCAGCAGGCAGGGAATAGCGGATGAAAAACTGTTTTTT,NA,TRBV3-1/TRBV3-2,NA,TRBJ1-4
CASSLAGQSSYGYTF,TGTGCCAGCAGCTTAGCGGGACAGTCGAGCTATGGCTACACCTTC,few,TRBV7-2,TRBD1,TRBJ1-2
CASAGLAGVTGELFF,TGCGCCAGCGCGGGACTAGCGGGGGTTACCGGGGAGCTGTTTTTT,NA,TRBV5-1,TRBD2,TRBJ2-2
CASSLGLRSTDTQYF,TGTGCCAGCAGCTTAGGGTTGAGAAGCACAGATACGCAGTATTTT,NA,TRBV11-2,NA,TRBJ2-3
CASSVTGGVSSTEAFF,TGTGCCAGCAGCGTGACAGGGGGCGTGAGTAGCACTGAAGCTTTCTTT,NA,TRBV9,TRBD1,TRBJ1-1
CASRGLGVEQFF,TGTGCCAGCAGAGGACTAGGGGTTGAGCAGTTCTTC,NA,TRBV5-4,TRBD2,TRBJ2-1
CASSPTSVGGSGEQYF,TGTGCCAGCTCACCAACGTCTGTCGGGGGGTCGGGCGAGCAGTACTTC,NA,TRBV18,TRBD2,TRBJ2-7
CASSFSGTIGGQPQHF,TGTGCCAGCAGCTTTTCCGGGACGATCGGGGGGCAGCCCCAGCATTTT,NA,TRBV7-2,NA,TRBJ1-5
CASSYTHGGLGYGYTF,TGTGCCAGCAGCTACACGCACGGGGGGCTCGGCTATGGCTACACCTTC,NA,TRBV7-2,NA,TRBJ1-2
CASSDRGNTEAFF,TGTGCCAGCAGTGACAGGGGTAACACTGAAGCTTTCTTT,NA,TRBV2,NA,TRBJ1-1
CASGASGGTNEKLFF,TGTGCTAGTGGTGCCTCAGGGGGCACTAATGAAAAACTGTTTTTT,NA,TRBV12-5,TRBD1,TRBJ1-4
CASSLAGGNTEAFF,TGTGCCAGCAGCTTAGCGGGAGGGAACACTGAAGCTTTCTTT,NA,TRBV7-2,NA,TRBJ1-1
CASSPRRGGYGYTF,TGTGCCAGCAGCCCCCGACGGGGTGGCTATGGCTACACCTTC,NA,TRBV14,NA,TRBJ1-2
CASNPIQGTYGDGYTF,TGCGCCAGCAACCCGATTCAGGGGACCTATGGCGATGGCTACACCTTC,NA,TRBV5-1,NA,TRBJ1-2
CASSHGQYANTEAFF,TGTGCCAGCAGCCACGGACAGTATGCGAACACTGAAGCTTTCTTT,once,TRBV7-8,NA,TRBJ1-1
CSVKERENNQPQHF,TGCAGCGTTAAAGAGAGGGAGAACAATCAGCCCCAGCATTTT,NA,TRBV29-1,NA,TRBJ1-5
CASSSGLSYEQYF,TGTGCCAGCTCTAGCGGACTCTCCTACGAGCAGTACTTC,NA,TRBV2,TRBD2,TRBJ2-7
CASKDSNYGYTF,TGTGCCAGCAAAGACAGCAACTATGGCTACACCTTC,NA,TRBV28,NA,TRBJ1-2
CASSLSAGNYGYTF,TGTGCCAGCAGTTTATCCGCAGGGAACTATGGCTACACCTTC,NA,TRBV28,NA,TRBJ1-2
CASSSRLGSLHNEQFF,TGTGCCAGCAGCTCAAGACTAGGGTCTTTACACAATGAGCAGTTCTTC,NA,TRBV7-2,NA,TRBJ2-1
CASSLARGQGSQPQHF,TGTGCCAGCAGCTTAGCTAGGGGACAGGGTAGTCAGCCCCAGCATTTT,NA,TRBV7-8,TRBD1,TRBJ1-5
CASTPGTGSYNEQFF,TGTGCCAGCACCCCAGGGACAGGGAGCTACAATGAGCAGTTCTTC,NA,TRBV27,TRBD1,TRBJ2-1
CASSINQEYYNSPLHF,TGTGCCAGTAGTATAAATCAGGAATACTATAATTCACCCCTCCACTTT,NA,TRBV19,NA,TRBJ1-6
CATSDRTSGGARGEQFF,TGTGCCACCAGTGACCGTACTAGCGGGGGGGCCAGAGGTGAGCAGTTCTTC,NA,TRBV24-1,TRBD2,TRBJ2-1
CASWRGGLIYGYTF,TGTGCTTCATGGCGGGGGGGGCTCATATATGGCTACACCTTC,once,TRBV30,NA,TRBJ1-2